The clone carrying this T cell receptor (beta chain) was observed a few times. This CDR3 comprises 14 residues. Trimming stripped 4 bases from V and 1 base from J, with 8 bases between. The germline V gene encodes CDR1 KGHSH and CDR2 LQKENI. This specimen comes from a study of blood T cell repertoires in COVID-19. Whole-study context: Sites in the United States, Italy and Spain provided acute and convalescent COVID-19 samples. PBMCs, B-cell-depleted T cells, or T cells provided the cDNA or gDNA that made up the material.

Source study methods: Amplifying reference gene primers gave estimates of nucleated cell counts. This table comes from immunoSEQ multiplex PCR, and its TCRdb copy is limited to in-frame clones, with some not included. That table gives V, J and clone size, and the DNA gave D and trimming. The data contain 120,000 or so clones, approximately 85% of them singletons. The V call is TRBV18, the J call TRBJ1-5; a possible D gene is TRBD1 (5 bases). The sequencing sample was made of peripheral blood. The clonotype was recovered from a woman aged 80 or older with acute or convalescent COVID-19. In nucleotides, the CDR3 is TGTGCCAGCTCACACCGACAGAGCAATCAGCCCCAGCATTTT. It is translated as CASSHRQSNQPQHF.